Listed below are T cell receptor beta chains from one sample, sequenced in a study of T cell repertoires in cytomegalovirus infection. TCRdb analysed the reads with MiXCR anew, one entry per CDR3 protein. The sample has about 180,000 distinct CDR3 sequences; about a sixth are singletons. The sample consisted of CD8+ T cells from PBMCs. The receptor set was obtained from a human donor in good health (CMV status not recorded). Some clones in this sample may be carry-over from other donors' samples. CDR3s include the opening cysteine and the closing phenylalanine or tryptophan. The order of the fields is D gene, V gene, clone size, J gene, CDR3 protein, CDR3 DNA. D genes are given only for firm matches. Expanded clones are given a class, and other clones once, few, many or no size at all.

>TRBD1|TRBV7-2|many|TRBJ2-7
CASSPRTGGAYEQYF
TGTGCCAGCAGCCCGAGGACAGGGGGCGCGTACGAGCAGTACTTC
>.|TRBV2|few|TRBJ1-2
CASPLPDSYGYTF
TGTGCCAGCCCATTACCGGACAGCTATGGCTACACCTTC
>.|TRBV7-2|few|TRBJ2-2
CASSLAGYTGELFF
TGTGCCAGCAGCTTGGCAGGGTACACCGGGGAGCTGTTTTTT
>.|TRBV28|few|TRBJ1-5
CASSYGWPQHF
TGTGCCAGCAGCTACGGATGGCCCCAGCATTTT
>TRBD1|TRBV29-1|.|TRBJ1-2
CSVELTGGFGYTF
TGCAGCGTTGAGCTGACAGGGGGTTTTGGCTACACCTTC
>.|TRBV20-1|few|TRBJ2-1
CSPRDPYNEQFF
TGCAGTCCCAGGGACCCCTACAATGAGCAGTTCTTC
>.|TRBV20-1|.|TRBJ2-3
CSARDLWGTDTQYF
TGCAGTGCTAGAGATCTATGGGGCACAGATACGCAGTATTTT
>.|TRBV7-6|many|TRBJ1-1
CASSAATGPAPRVNTEAFF
TGTGCCAGCAGCGCCGCGACGGGCCCTGCACCTCGAGTGAACACTGAAGCTTTCTTT
>.|TRBV27|few|TRBJ1-6
CASSPQGWNNSPLHF
TGTGCCAGCAGTCCCCAGGGGTGGAATAATTCACCCCTCCACTTT
>.|TRBV7-2|.|TRBJ1-1
CASSLVGDPEAFF
TGTGCCAGCAGCTTAGTAGGGGACCCTGAAGCTTTCTTT
>TRBD2|TRBV20-1|.|TRBJ2-1
CSARDTLAGGLGNEQFF
TGCAGTGCTAGAGACACTCTAGCGGGGGGGCTGGGGAATGAGCAGTTCTTC
>.|TRBV5-6|.|TRBJ2-5
CASSPTDGPDQYF
TGTGCCAGCAGCCCAACGGACGGCCCCGACCAGTACTTC
>.|TRBV7-8|.|TRBJ2-3
CASSLGQHTDTQYF
TGTGCCAGCAGCTTAGGCCAGCACACAGATACGCAGTATTTT
>.|TRBV7-6|once|TRBJ2-7
CASTPFGGLDEQYF
TGTGCCAGCACTCCCTTTGGAGGTTTAGACGAGCAGTACTTC
>.|TRBV9|.|TRBJ1-1
CASSAETELNTEAFF
TGTGCCAGCAGCGCTGAGACGGAGCTGAACACTGAAGCTTTCTTT
>TRBD1|TRBV7-2|few|TRBJ1-2
CASSNLQGATYGYTF
TGTGCCAGCAGCAATTTACAGGGGGCGACCTATGGCTACACCTTC
>.|TRBV4-1|many|TRBJ1-4
CASSQDSEITARTGDEKLFF
TGCGCCAGCAGCCAAGATTCAGAGATCACGGCTCGGACGGGAGATGAAAAACTGTTTTTT
>.|TRBV7-4|many|TRBJ2-1
CASSPALPQAFYNEQFF
TGTGCCAGCAGCCCAGCTTTACCACAGGCCTTTTACAATGAGCAGTTCTTC
>.|TRBV11-2|.|TRBJ1-1
CASSYLGINTEAFF
TGTGCCAGCAGCTACCTGGGGATCAACACTGAAGCTTTCTTT
>.|TRBV6-2/TRBV6-3|few|TRBJ2-7
CASSYNRTSGDYEQYF
TGTGCCAGCAGCTACAATAGGACAAGCGGAGACTACGAGCAGTACTTC
>.|TRBV5-8|.|TRBJ2-1
CASRSYEQFF
TGTGCCAGCAGAAGCTATGAGCAGTTCTTC
>.|TRBV6-6|few|TRBJ1-1
CASREGMNTEAFF
TGTGCCAGCAGGGAAGGGATGAACACTGAAGCTTTCTTT
>.|TRBV6-6|.|TRBJ2-4
CASSYSRLAKNIQYF
TGTGCCAGCAGTTACTCGAGACTAGCCAAAAACATTCAGTACTTC
>TRBD1|TRBV30|.|TRBJ1-2
CAWDRDSFYGYTF
TGTGCCTGGGACAGGGATTCCTTCTATGGCTACACCTTC
>.|TRBV7-2|few|TRBJ1-1
CASSPAAVGTEAFF
TGTGCCAGCTCCCCCGCCGCGGTCGGGACTGAAGCTTTCTTT
>.|TRBV27|.|TRBJ2-5
CASRPRRGRGQETQYF
TGTGCCAGCAGACCCCGGAGGGGGCGCGGGCAAGAGACCCAGTACTTC
>.|TRBV7-9|.|TRBJ2-7
CASSFVQGEQYF
TGTGCCAGCAGCTTCGTTCAGGGCGAGCAGTACTTC
>TRBD1|TRBV7-2|few|TRBJ2-7
CASSLVLGDSHYEQYF
TGTGCCAGCAGCTTAGTGCTAGGGGACAGTCACTACGAGCAGTACTTC
>.|TRBV4-3|few|TRBJ2-5
CASSPRKDGQETQYF
TGCGCCAGCAGCCCCCGGAAAGATGGCCAAGAGACCCAGTACTTC
>.|TRBV6-2/TRBV6-3|.|TRBJ1-2
CASSATRPLEGYGYTF
TGTGCCAGCAGCGCCACTCGTCCCCTCGAAGGCTATGGCTACACCTTC
>.|TRBV6-2/TRBV6-3|few|TRBJ1-2
CASRPNLVWGYTF
TGTGCCAGCAGACCGAACCTCGTTTGGGGCTACACCTTC
>TRBD1|TRBV6-2/TRBV6-3|few|TRBJ2-7
CASSYRVTGGYEQYF
TGTGCCAGCAGTTACCGAGTGACAGGGGGCTACGAGCAGTACTTC
>TRBD2|TRBV20-1|.|TRBJ2-1
CSATQRGGSYNEQFF
TGCAGTGCTACCCAGCGGGGGGGCTCCTACAATGAGCAGTTCTTC
>.|TRBV29-1|.|TRBJ1-2
CSVVDVEGYGYTF
TGCAGCGTTGTCGACGTGGAGGGCTATGGCTACACCTTC
>.|TRBV10-3|.|TRBJ2-3
CAISESSGDTQYF
TGTGCCATCAGTGAGTCGTCTGGGGATACGCAGTATTTT
>.|TRBV7-2|.|TRBJ2-3
CASSPQDTQYF
TGTGCCAGCAGCCCGCAGGATACGCAGTATTTT
>TRBD1|TRBV7-2|.|TRBJ1-2
CASSSDRAGGYTF
TGTGCCAGCAGCTCCGACAGGGCTGGTGGCTACACCTTC
>.|TRBV27|.|TRBJ1-2
CASSPGPLGNYGYTF
TGTGCCAGCAGTCCTGGACCGCTAGGCAACTATGGCTACACCTTC
>TRBD2|TRBV7-2|few|TRBJ2-1
CASNLGTSGGLNNEQFF
TGTGCCAGCAACTTAGGGACTAGCGGGGGGCTGAACAATGAGCAGTTCTTC
>.|TRBV12-3/TRBV12-4|many|TRBJ1-1
CASSFGPNTEAFF
TGTGCCAGCAGTTTCGGGCCGAACACTGAAGCTTTCTTT
>.|TRBV29-1|.|TRBJ2-7
CSVRGSYEQYF
TGCAGCGTCAGGGGATCCTACGAGCAGTACTTC
>TRBD1|TRBV6-5|many|TRBJ1-1
CASSYSTGLGNTEAFF
TGTGCCAGCAGTTACTCGACAGGGTTGGGGAACACTGAAGCTTTCTTT
>.|TRBV6-5|.|TRBJ2-7
CASRPPQGNEQYF
TGTGCCAGCAGACCCCCCCAGGGGAACGAGCAGTACTTC
>.|TRBV2|.|TRBJ1-1
CASIPGHTEAFF
TGTGCCAGCATTCCGGGCCACACTGAAGCTTTCTTT
>TRBD2|TRBV28|few|TRBJ2-3
CASSLSRAGADTQYF
TGTGCCAGCAGTTTATCGAGGGCGGGGGCAGATACGCAGTATTTT
>TRBD1|TRBV9|.|TRBJ2-7
CASSASGTGGFVGEQYF
TGTGCCAGCAGCGCCTCCGGGACAGGGGGCTTCGTAGGAGAGCAGTACTTC
>TRBD2|TRBV4-1|.|TRBJ2-5
CASSPGGGMLQETQYF
TGCGCCAGCAGCCCGGGAGGGGGGATGCTACAAGAGACCCAGTACTTC
>.|TRBV5-1|.|TRBJ2-7
CASRDQGHTYEQYF
TGCGCCAGCAGGGACCAGGGGCATACCTACGAGCAGTACTTC
>.|TRBV4-3|few|TRBJ1-6
CASSQEGAEALHF
TGCGCCAGCAGCCAAGAGGGAGCGGAGGCCCTCCACTTT
>TRBD1|TRBV7-9|few|TRBJ1-1
CASSPDRGGDTEAFF
TGTGCCAGCAGCCCGGACAGGGGAGGGGACACTGAAGCTTTCTTT
>TRBD1|TRBV24-1|.|TRBJ2-7
CATGDSPYEQYF
TGTGCCACCGGGGACAGTCCCTACGAGCAGTACTTC
>TRBD2|TRBV7-9|few|TRBJ2-5
CASSLPAGDLPRDYSTQYF
TGTGCCAGCAGCTTACCAGCGGGGGACTTACCAAGAGATTATAGCACCCAGTACTTC